This T cell receptor (beta chain) appears in the sequencing data of a study of OX40 agonist ivuxolimab in advanced cancers. For the study at large: The dose-escalation cohort was around 83% male, with a mean age of about 60 years, ranging about 23 to 90. Of the patients, three showed partial responses, one with hepatocellular carcinoma and two with cutaneous melanoma.

Measured with immunoSEQ multiplex PCR; TCRdb has only the in-frame clones, and not every one. This table has tens of thousands of clones, approximately 87% appearing once. The CDR3 sequence is 13 residues long. V dropped 5 bases and J dropped 7 bases, with 14 bases sitting between them. Germline V gives CDR1 SGHAT, CDR2 FQNNGV. Blood sampling was done at baseline, cycle 4 day 1, and cycle 7 day 1. The TCR sequence derives from an adult with an advanced solid tumor such as melanoma, head and neck, liver or kidney cancer. The chain uses TRBV11-2 and TRBJ1-1; D unresolved. Material: CD4+ or CD8+ T cells sorted from blood, obtained in a trial of the OX40 agonist ivuxolimab. DNA for the CDR3: TGTGCCAGCAGCCCATGGTCAGGCATTGAAGCTTTCTTT. It translates to CASSPWSGIEAFF.